This is a list of T cell receptor beta chains from one sample in a study of beta chain features in type 1 diabetes. The assay was immunoSEQ multiplex PCR, and TCRdb's table has in-frame clones only and misses some. The profile shows 300,000 to 350,000 clones, under 8.5% of them singletons. Sequencing was done on a sample of central memory CD4+ T cells from blood. The receptors here all came from a woman aged 18 to 35 in good health. CDR3s leave out the opening cysteine and the closing phenylalanine or tryptophan. Fields, in order: CDR3 protein, J gene, clone size, V gene. Clone size appears in some rows only: once, few, many, or a class for an expanded clone.

CDR3aa: ASSLGGEQY
j_gene: TRBJ2-7
abundance: NA
v_gene: TRBV5-6

CDR3aa: ASSKDYLNLDTGELF
j_gene: TRBJ2-2
abundance: many
v_gene: TRBV4-3

CDR3aa: ASSPHPRGDQPQH
j_gene: TRBJ1-5
abundance: NA
v_gene: TRBV5-6

CDR3aa: ASSPWTGGQGAF
j_gene: TRBJ1-1
abundance: few
v_gene: TRBV28

CDR3aa: ASSLGAEYGYT
j_gene: TRBJ1-2
abundance: few
v_gene: TRBV7-9

CDR3aa: ASRQTTNEKLF
j_gene: TRBJ1-4
abundance: NA
v_gene: TRBV10-3

CDR3aa: ASSPAPGLALTDTQY
j_gene: TRBJ2-3
abundance: NA
v_gene: TRBV4-3

CDR3aa: ASSQSGGTEAF
j_gene: TRBJ1-1
abundance: NA
v_gene: TRBV23-1

CDR3aa: ASSEDRSSYNEQF
j_gene: TRBJ2-1
abundance: NA
v_gene: TRBV2

CDR3aa: ASSHSSSVETQY
j_gene: TRBJ2-5
abundance: few
v_gene: TRBV5-4

CDR3aa: ASSLVVGSTEAF
j_gene: TRBJ1-1
abundance: few
v_gene: TRBV7-9

CDR3aa: ASSPQGDTSYEQY
j_gene: TRBJ2-7
abundance: few
v_gene: TRBV18

CDR3aa: ASGGLAGVGETQY
j_gene: TRBJ2-5
abundance: many
v_gene: TRBV11-2

CDR3aa: ASSVIPGQGETQY
j_gene: TRBJ2-5
abundance: NA
v_gene: TRBV9

CDR3aa: ASTGAGGRYNEQF
j_gene: TRBJ2-1
abundance: NA
v_gene: TRBV5-4

CDR3aa: ASSLGGLASTDTQY
j_gene: TRBJ2-3
abundance: NA
v_gene: TRBV7-9

CDR3aa: ASSQGLAVYNEQF
j_gene: TRBJ2-1
abundance: many
v_gene: TRBV16

CDR3aa: ASSEMAQGLLNQPQH
j_gene: TRBJ1-5
abundance: NA
v_gene: TRBV6-1